This TCR beta chain was recovered during a study of monozygotic twins with inflammatory bowel disease (dated by TCRdb to 2018 to 2020). Looking at the study overall: The full study comprised 28 monozygotic twin pairs: nine German pairs (four IBD-concordant, five IBD-discordant) and 19 IBD-discordant Danish pairs. Within discordant pairs, disease-associated traits were sought mainly by comparing IBD patients with their genetically identical healthy co-twins. Each individual had, on average, about 151 000 unique TCRalpha sequences and 181 000 unique TCRbeta sequences available for analysis.

The method was 5' RACE. The input for every TCR library was 3,500 to 4,000 ng of total RNA. cDNA was synthesized with SMARTScribe reverse transcriptase in eight separate reactions per sample. During cDNA synthesis, template switching introduced unique molecular identifiers that contained a 6-nucleotide sample barcode. Two nested PCRs of roughly 15 and 9 cycles amplified the TCRalpha and TCRbeta cDNA, and bead purification followed each PCR. Before amplification, the cDNA was both treated with uracil DNA-glycosylase and purified with the QIAquick PCR purification kit. In the second PCR, Illumina TruSeq-compatible adapters and sample-specific barcodes were added. Library quality and concentration were assessed using TapeStation and Qubit, and about 5.2 ng of each library was pooled. The pooled libraries were sequenced with 2 x 100 bp reads and custom sequencing primers on an Illumina HiSeq2500 single-index Rapid Run. In the source study's methods: UMI-based consensus assembly with MiGEC version 1.2.6 was used to correct PCR and sequencing errors. MiXCR version 2.1.1 was used to carry out V(D)J alignment, clonotype assembly and CDR3 extraction. Normalisation of gene usage, clonotype sharing and MAIT/NKT TCR abundance was achieved by analysing the top 1000, 10 000 and 20 000 clonotypes per sample. Diversity was computed as the inverse Simpson index with the vegan R package after downsampling to 27 000 UMIs. Paired Mann-Whitney U tests were applied to discordant twin pairs, with Benjamini-Hochberg correction for multiple testing. Through TCRdb reprocessing, the reads give one entry per CDR3 protein sequence; DNA is omitted. The V and J calls and clone size are TCRdb's, not the authors'. This sample's table has entries for roughly 200,000 distinct CDR3 sequences. The ten largest clones take up roughly 1.7% of the sample.

Details on this clonotype: Its specific antigen is unknown.

The CDR3, from cysteine to phenylalanine, totals 13 residues. The protein alone is recorded here. The germline V gene sets CDR1 to SGHTA and CDR2 to FQGNSA. From each donor, an approximately 2.5 ml peripheral blood sample was collected into PAXgene tubes and stored at -80 degrees C. Without any T cell sorting, total RNA was extracted from whole blood using the PAXgene blood miRNA kit on an automated QIAcube. Deep TCRalpha and TCRbeta repertoire profiling with unique molecular barcoding was performed on peripheral blood of monozygotic twin pairs concordant or discordant for inflammatory bowel disease. Smoking habits were recorded for all twin pairs, and individuals were classified as current, former or never smokers. What the research found in general, with its limitations: No single strong signal or clonotype linked to IBD turned up in the results, so the idea that one exists was not supported. Differing immunosuppressive treatments among patients may have added background noise and inter-individual variability to the repertoires. Fewer clonotypes were shared with other individuals by IBD patients than by healthy twins, most markedly in patients showing signs of disease activity. Different T cell subtypes could not be distinguished in the analysis. A decrease in TCRbeta repertoire diversity, as measured by inverse Simpson index, was observed in IBD patients compared with their healthy co-twins. Repertoire similarity did not differ between concordant and discordant twins, possibly due to limited statistical power.

The receptor was isolated from a human donor with ulcerative colitis or Crohn's disease, or a healthy co-twin of an affected twin (not recorded which). The rearrangement combines TRBV7-2 with TRBJ2-6. Sequencing input: blood. CDR3 region: CASRQAGANVLTF.